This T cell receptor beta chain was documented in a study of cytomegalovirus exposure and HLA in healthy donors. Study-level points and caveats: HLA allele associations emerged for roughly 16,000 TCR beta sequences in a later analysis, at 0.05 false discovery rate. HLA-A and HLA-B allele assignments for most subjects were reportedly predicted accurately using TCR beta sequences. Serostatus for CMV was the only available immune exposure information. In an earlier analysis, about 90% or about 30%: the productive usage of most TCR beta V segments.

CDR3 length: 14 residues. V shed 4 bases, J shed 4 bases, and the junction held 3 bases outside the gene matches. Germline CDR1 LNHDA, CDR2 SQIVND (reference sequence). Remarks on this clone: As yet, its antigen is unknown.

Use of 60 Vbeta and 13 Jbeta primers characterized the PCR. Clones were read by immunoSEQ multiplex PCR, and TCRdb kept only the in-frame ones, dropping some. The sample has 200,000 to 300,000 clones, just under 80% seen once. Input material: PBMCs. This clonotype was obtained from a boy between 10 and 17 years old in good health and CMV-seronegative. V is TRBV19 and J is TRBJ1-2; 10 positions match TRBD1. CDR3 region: CASSKGQGIYGYTF. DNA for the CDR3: TGTGCCAGTAGTAAGGGACAGGGGATCTATGGCTACACCTTC.